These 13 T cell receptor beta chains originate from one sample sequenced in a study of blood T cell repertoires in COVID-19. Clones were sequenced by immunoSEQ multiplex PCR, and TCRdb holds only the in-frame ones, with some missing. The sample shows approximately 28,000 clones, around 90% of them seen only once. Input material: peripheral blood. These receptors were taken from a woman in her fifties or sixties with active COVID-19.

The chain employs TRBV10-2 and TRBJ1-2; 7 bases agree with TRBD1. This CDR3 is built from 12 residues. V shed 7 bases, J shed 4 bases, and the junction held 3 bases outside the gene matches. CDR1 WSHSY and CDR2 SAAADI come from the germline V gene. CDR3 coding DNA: TGCGCCAGCAACCGGGACAGCTATGGCTACACCTTC. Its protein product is CASNRDSYGYTF.

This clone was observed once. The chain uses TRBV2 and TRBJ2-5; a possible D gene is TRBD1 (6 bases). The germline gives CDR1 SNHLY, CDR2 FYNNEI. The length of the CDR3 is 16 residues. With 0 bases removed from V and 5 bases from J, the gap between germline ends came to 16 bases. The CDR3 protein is CASSEAPQGRIETQYF. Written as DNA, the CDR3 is TGTGCCAGCAGTGAAGCCCCACAGGGTAGGATTGAGACCCAGTACTTC.

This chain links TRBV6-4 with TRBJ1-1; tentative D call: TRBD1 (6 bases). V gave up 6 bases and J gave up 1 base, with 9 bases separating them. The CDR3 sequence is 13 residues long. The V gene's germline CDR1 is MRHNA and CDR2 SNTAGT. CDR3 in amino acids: CASRMTGNTEAFF. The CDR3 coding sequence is TGTGCCAGCAGGATGACAGGGAACACTGAAGCTTTCTTT.

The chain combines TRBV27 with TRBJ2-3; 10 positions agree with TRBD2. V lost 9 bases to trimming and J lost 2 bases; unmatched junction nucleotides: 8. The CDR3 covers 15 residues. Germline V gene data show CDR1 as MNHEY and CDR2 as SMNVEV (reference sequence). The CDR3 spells CASRSGLAFTDTQYF. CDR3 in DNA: TGTGCCAGTAGATCGGGACTAGCGTTCACAGATACGCAGTATTTT.

The CDR3 bases are TGTGCCAGCAGTCTAGACTTTTCTTACAATGAGCAGTTCTTC. It encodes CASSLDFSYNEQFF. The chain joins TRBV7-3 to TRBJ2-1, with D hard to call. This CDR3 comprises 14 residues. V was trimmed by 6 bases and J by 4 bases, leaving 13 bases between them. CDR1 and CDR2 from the germline V gene are SGHTA and FQGTGA.

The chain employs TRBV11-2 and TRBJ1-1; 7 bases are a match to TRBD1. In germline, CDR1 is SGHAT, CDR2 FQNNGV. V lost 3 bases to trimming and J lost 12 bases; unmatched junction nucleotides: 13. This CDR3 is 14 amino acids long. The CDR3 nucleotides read TGTGCCAGCAGCTTCAAGGGACAGTATACGTTATCTTTCTTT. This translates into CASSFKGQYTLSFF.

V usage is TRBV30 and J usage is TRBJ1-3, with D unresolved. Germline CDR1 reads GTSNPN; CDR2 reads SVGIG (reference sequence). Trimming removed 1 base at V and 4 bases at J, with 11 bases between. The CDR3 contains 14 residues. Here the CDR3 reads CAWSEAIIGNTIYF. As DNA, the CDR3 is TGTGCCTGGAGTGAAGCGATCATAGGAAACACCATATATTTT.

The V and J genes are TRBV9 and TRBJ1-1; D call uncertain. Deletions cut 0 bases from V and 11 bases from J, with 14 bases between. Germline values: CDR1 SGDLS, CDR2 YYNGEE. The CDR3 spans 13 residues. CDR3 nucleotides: TGTGCCAGCAGCGTAGGAGCTGGAGGTAAGGCTTTCTTT. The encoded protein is CASSVGAGGKAFF.

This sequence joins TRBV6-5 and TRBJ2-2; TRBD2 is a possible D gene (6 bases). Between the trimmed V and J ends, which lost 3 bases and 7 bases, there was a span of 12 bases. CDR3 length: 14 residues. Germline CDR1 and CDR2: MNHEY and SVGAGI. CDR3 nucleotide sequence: TGTGCCAGCAGTTATGGGGACTCCTTCGGGGAGCTGTTTTTT. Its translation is CASSYGDSFGELFF.

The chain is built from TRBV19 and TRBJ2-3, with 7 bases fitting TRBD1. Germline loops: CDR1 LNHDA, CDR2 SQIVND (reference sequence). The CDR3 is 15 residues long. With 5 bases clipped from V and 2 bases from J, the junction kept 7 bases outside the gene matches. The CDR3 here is CASSEQGDTTDTQYF. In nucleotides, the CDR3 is TGTGCCAGTAGTGAGCAGGGGGATACCACAGATACGCAGTATTTT.

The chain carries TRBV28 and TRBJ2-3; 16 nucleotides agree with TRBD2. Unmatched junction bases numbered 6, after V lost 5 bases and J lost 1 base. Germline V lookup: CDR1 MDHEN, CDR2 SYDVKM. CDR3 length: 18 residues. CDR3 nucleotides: TGTGCCAGCAGTCCGGGACTAGCGGGAGGGAGGGGCACAGATACGCAGTATTTT. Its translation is CASSPGLAGGRGTDTQYF.

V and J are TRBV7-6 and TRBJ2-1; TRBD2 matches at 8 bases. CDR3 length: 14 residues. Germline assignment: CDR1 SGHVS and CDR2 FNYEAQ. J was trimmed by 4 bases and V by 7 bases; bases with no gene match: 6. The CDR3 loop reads CASKLAGSYNEQFF. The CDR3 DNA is TGTGCCAGCAAGCTAGCGGGCTCATACAATGAGCAGTTCTTC.

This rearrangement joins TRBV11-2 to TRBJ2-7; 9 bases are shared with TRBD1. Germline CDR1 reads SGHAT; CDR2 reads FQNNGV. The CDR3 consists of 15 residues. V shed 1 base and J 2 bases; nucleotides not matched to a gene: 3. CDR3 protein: CASSLGTGETYEQYF. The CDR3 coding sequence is TGTGCCAGCAGCTTAGGGACAGGGGAGACCTACGAGCAGTACTTC.